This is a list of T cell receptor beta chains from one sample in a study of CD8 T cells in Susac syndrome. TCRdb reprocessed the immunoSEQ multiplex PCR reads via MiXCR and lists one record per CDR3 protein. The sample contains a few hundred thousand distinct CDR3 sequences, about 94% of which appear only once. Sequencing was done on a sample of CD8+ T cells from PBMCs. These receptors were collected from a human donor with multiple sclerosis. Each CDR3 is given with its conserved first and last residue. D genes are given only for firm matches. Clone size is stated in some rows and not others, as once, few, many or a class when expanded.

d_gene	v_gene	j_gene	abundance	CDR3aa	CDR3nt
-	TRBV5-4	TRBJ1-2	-	CASNPWGYYGYTF	TGTGCCAGCAACCCATGGGGGTACTATGGCTACACCTTC
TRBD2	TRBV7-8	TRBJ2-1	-	CASSLRLADNEQFF	TGTGCCAGCAGCTTACGACTAGCGGACAATGAGCAGTTCTTC
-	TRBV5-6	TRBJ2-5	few	CASSFGEETQYF	TGTGCCAGCAGCTTTGGGGAAGAGACCCAGTACTTC
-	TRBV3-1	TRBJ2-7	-	CASSQDLGISYEQYF	TGTGCCAGCAGCCAAGATCTCGGGATCTCCTACGAGCAGTACTTC
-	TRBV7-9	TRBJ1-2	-	CASSLPDFYGYTF	TGTGCCAGCAGCTTACCCGACTTCTATGGCTACACCTTC
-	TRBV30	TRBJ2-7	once	CAWSGTGLGEQYF	TGTGCCTGGAGTGGAACAGGCTTGGGGGAGCAGTACTTC
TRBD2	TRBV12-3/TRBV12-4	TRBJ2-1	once	CASSPALAGNNEQFF	TGTGCCAGCAGCCCCGCGCTAGCGGGCAACAATGAGCAGTTCTTC
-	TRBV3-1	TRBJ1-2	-	CASSQVPERLGSYGYTF	TGTGCCAGCAGCCAAGTACCGGAAAGACTGGGCTCCTATGGCTACACCTTC
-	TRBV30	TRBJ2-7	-	CAWSGGEQYF	TGTGCCTGGAGTGGGGGGGAGCAGTACTTC
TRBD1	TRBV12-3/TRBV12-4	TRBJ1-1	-	CASSPGGVRDTEAFF	TGTGCCAGCAGCCCAGGGGGCGTACGGGACACTGAAGCTTTCTTT
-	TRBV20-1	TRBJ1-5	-	CSARDLRQGSNQPQHF	TGCAGTGCTAGAGATCTGAGGCAGGGAAGCAATCAGCCCCAGCATTTT
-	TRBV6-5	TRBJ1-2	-	CASFDFQGGYTF	TGTGCCAGCTTTGACTTCCAGGGTGGCTACACCTTC
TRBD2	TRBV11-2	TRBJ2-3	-	CASSALAGATDTQYF	TGTGCCAGCAGCGCTCTAGCGGGGGCCACAGATACGCAGTATTTT
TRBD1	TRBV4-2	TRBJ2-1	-	CASSQDRVGEQFF	TGTGCCAGCAGCCAGGACAGGGTTGGTGAGCAGTTCTTC
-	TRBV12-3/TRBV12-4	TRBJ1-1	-	CASSDIERMAFF	TGTGCCAGCAGTGATATAGAGAGGATGGCTTTCTTT
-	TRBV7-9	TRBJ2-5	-	CASSSAAGRETQYF	TGTGCCAGCAGCTCCGCGGCAGGCAGGGAGACCCAGTACTTC
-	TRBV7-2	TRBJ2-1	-	CASSLASGVKDEQFF	TGTGCCAGCAGCTTAGCGTCGGGGGTGAAGGATGAGCAGTTCTTC
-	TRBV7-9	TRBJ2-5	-	CARGGPSEETQYF	TGTGCCCGCGGCGGCCCGTCAGAAGAGACCCAGTACTTC
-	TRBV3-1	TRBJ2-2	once	CASSQVPGSGPGELFF	TGTGCCAGCAGCCAAGTTCCGGGGTCGGGTCCCGGGGAGCTGTTTTTT
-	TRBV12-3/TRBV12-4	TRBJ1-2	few	CASSLTTGGNYGYTF	TGTGCCAGCAGTTTAACGACCGGGGGGAACTATGGCTACACCTTC
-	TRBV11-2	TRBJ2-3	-	CASSLNGGWTEKRHTQYF	TGTGCCAGCAGCTTGAATGGTGGGTGGACAGAAAAGAGGCATACGCAGTATTTT
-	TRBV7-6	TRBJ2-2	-	CASSPQTGRAGELFF	TGTGCCAGCAGCCCTCAGACAGGGAGGGCCGGGGAGCTGTTTTTT
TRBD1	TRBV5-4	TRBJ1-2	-	CASSFRGGYGYTF	TGTGCCAGCAGCTTCAGGGGGGGCTATGGCTACACCTTC
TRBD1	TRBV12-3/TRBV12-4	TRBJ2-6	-	CASSLYGDLTGGSGANVLTF	TGTGCCAGCAGTTTATACGGGGACCTGACAGGGGGCTCTGGGGCCAACGTCCTGACTTTC
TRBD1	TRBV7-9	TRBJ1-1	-	CAATAPGQGNNTEAFF	TGTGCCGCGACTGCCCCCGGACAGGGAAATAACACTGAAGCTTTCTTT
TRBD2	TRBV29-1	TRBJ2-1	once	CSVGASGAAEQFF	TGCAGCGTTGGGGCTAGCGGGGCGGCTGAGCAGTTCTTC